This record concerns one TCR beta chain sequence. Antigen: not known. The CD8 memory fraction combined CD45RO+ cells with TemRA cells (CCR7-negative CD45RA+). These data come from a study of shared clonotypes between healthy human individuals. J lost 4 bases, V lost 4 bases, and 12 bases had no gene match. The CDR3 consists of 18 residues. Per germline, CDR1 SEHNR and CDR2 FQNEAQ (reference sequence). Overall study results and limits: Larger richness was generally estimated for naive than memory subsets.

It was 150 to 250 ng DNA, tens of thousands of T cell genomes, that sorted-subset replicate PCRs used. Here immunoSEQ multiplex PCR was the method, and the copy in TCRdb shows in-frame clones only, minus some. Here the sample spans 100,000 or so clones, around 68% being singletons. The specimen was memory CD8+ T cells sorted from blood. Subset reported: CD45RO+ cells pooled with CCR7-negative TemRA cells. The chain couples TRBV7-9 to TRBJ1-4, with 10 bases identical to TRBD1. The clonotype comes from a woman aged 25-40 years in good health. As DNA, the CDR3 is TGTGCCAGCAGCTCGATAGAGACAGGGGGCCCCGTTAATGAAAAACTGTTTTTT. Amino acids: CASSSIETGGPVNEKLFF.